This passage covers 25 T cell receptor beta chains from one sample sequenced in a study of chemoradiotherapy in HPV16-positive cancers (dated by TCRdb to the early 2020s). Libraries were constructed by the immunoSEQ multiplex PCR assay. TCRdb limited this immuneACCESS table to in-frame rearrangements with V and J called. A share of clones is missing; checked studies link under half to unresolved V genes, and the rest is unexplained. The sample table lists fewer than 25,000 clones, over 60% of them with a count of one. The ten largest make up around 2.5% of the sample. Sample collection was performed from a patient who underwent chemoradiotherapy. Receptor source: a human donor with HPV-associated anogenital cancer.

This chain uses TRBV29-1 with TRBJ2-5, with 7 bases fitting TRBD1. V lost 7 bases and J lost 4; bases outside the gene matches: 9. The CDR3 totals 13 residues. The germline V gene has CDR1 SQVTM and CDR2 ANQGSEA. The chain's CDR3 is CSGNRGSVETQYF. CDR3 nucleotide sequence: TGCAGCGGGAACAGGGGATCGGTAGAGACCCAGTACTTC.

The chain combines TRBV4-1 with TRBJ2-7, with D hard to call. Looked up from germline, CDR1 is MGHRA and CDR2 is YSYEKL. V lost 2 bases and J 3 bases, leaving 14 bases between the germline ends. This CDR3 comprises 15 residues. CDR3 nucleotide sequence: TGCGCCAGCAGCCAAAAATCAGACACCCGCTACGAGCAGTACTTC. It translates to CASSQKSDTRYEQYF.

The rearrangement joins TRBV9 to TRBJ2-5; a possible D gene is TRBD1 (6 bases). This CDR3 is built from 13 residues. Trimming left V 6 bases short and J 1 base short, with 10 bases between. The germline V gene has CDR1 SGDLS and CDR2 YYNGEE. The DNA for the CDR3 is TGTGCCAGCACCCCGACAGGCCAAGAGACCCAGTACTTC. It translates to CASTPTGQETQYF.

The genes are TRBV19 and TRBJ1-3; D unclear. Germline CDR1 LNHDA, CDR2 SQIVND (reference sequence). Trimming left V 4 bases short and J 2 bases short, with 12 bases between. The CDR3 contains 15 residues. CDR3 residues: CASSTLLGTGNTIYF. DNA of the CDR3: TGTGCCAGTAGTACCCTCTTGGGGACTGGAAACACCATATATTTT.

The chain employs TRBV5-8 and TRBJ1-5; no clear D gene. With 2 bases removed from V and 0 bases from J, the gap between germline ends came to 12 bases. This CDR3 spans 16 amino acids. Germline CDR1 is SGHTS and CDR2 is YDEGEE. The CDR3 protein is CASSFGLRSSNQPQHF. DNA for the CDR3: TGTGCCAGCAGCTTCGGTTTAAGGAGTAGCAATCAGCCCCAGCATTTT.

The J gene is TRBJ2-1, the V gene TRBV9; TRBD2 might be the D (6 bases). V lost 1 base, J lost 6 bases, and 14 bases lay in between. The CDR3 contains 15 residues. Germline lookup yields CDR1 SGDLS and CDR2 YYNGEE. CDR3 residues: CASSVTGTRGNEQFF. CDR3 sequence (DNA): TGTGCCAGCAGCGTAACCGGGACTCGTGGCAATGAGCAGTTCTTC.

V is TRBV19 and J is TRBJ1-1; weak D call: TRBD1 (6 bases). V was clipped by 5 bases and J by 3 bases, with 13 bases between them. Germline V CDR1 and CDR2: LNHDA, SQIVND (reference sequence). The CDR3 runs to 14 residues. The CDR3 sequence is CASSPEGGYTEAFF. The CDR3 bases are TGTGCCAGTAGTCCAGAGGGGGGGTACACTGAAGCTTTCTTT.

This clone showed up just a few times. The chain recombines TRBV2 with TRBJ1-4, with D perhaps TRBD1 (5 bases). Germline CDR1 and CDR2: SNHLY and FYNNEI. The CDR3 runs 12 residues. The CDR3 loop reads CATGGVGEKLFF. In DNA form, the CDR3 reads TGTGCTACCGGGGGAGTAGGTGAAAAACTGTTTTTT.

The chain recombines TRBV7-2 with TRBJ1-2; D call uncertain. V was cut by 1 base and J by 9 bases, with 15 bases left in between. Germline loops: CDR1 SGHTA, CDR2 FQGNSA. CDR3 length: 14 amino acids. The DNA of the CDR3 is TGTGCCAGCAGCTTAGTCCCAGGATCAGAAAGCTACACCTTC. It yields the protein CASSLVPGSESYTF.

The rearrangement joins TRBV5-1 to TRBJ1-2; D gene unclear. CDR3 length equals 14 residues. CDR1 is SGHRS, CDR2 YFSETQ, per germline. Trimming removed 4 bases at V and 8 bases at J, with 18 bases between. The CDR3 spells CASSPENPLVGYTF. CDR3 nucleotide sequence: TGCGCCAGCAGCCCGGAGAACCCCCTGGTGGGCTACACCTTC.

This clone was counted a few times. This chain uses TRBV25-1 with TRBJ1-2, with no clear D. The CDR3 extends over 12 amino acids. Trimming stripped 8 bases from V and 8 bases from J, with 15 bases between. Looked up from germline, CDR1 is MGHDK and CDR2 is SYGVNS. CDR3 sequence: CASRGLARGYTF. The CDR3 nucleotides are TGTGCCAGCCGCGGGTTGGCTCGGGGCTACACCTTC.

The DNA for the CDR3 is TGTGCCAGCAGTGCCGGACGGACCCCTATATCAGATACGCAGTATTTT. Translation gives CASSAGRTPISDTQYF. This chain joins TRBV6-1 and TRBJ2-3; the D is unclear. The V end was cut by 4 bases, the J end by 4 bases, with 18 bases between. This CDR3 is 16 amino acids long. The V gene's germline CDR1 is MNHNS and CDR2 SASEGT.

V and J are TRBV5-1 and TRBJ2-1; no reliable D call. Trimming left V 1 base short and J 5 bases short, with 7 bases between. Germline V lookup: CDR1 SGHRS, CDR2 YFSETQ. The CDR3 has 13 amino acids. The CDR3 DNA sequence: TGCGCCAGCAGCTTGCCCTGGAACAATGAGCAGTTCTTC. It encodes CASSLPWNNEQFF.

This chain connects TRBV7-2 to TRBJ1-5, with 8 bases fitting TRBD1. V shed 2 bases, J shed 0 bases, and the junction held 12 bases outside the gene matches. Germline assignment: CDR1 SGHTA and CDR2 FQGNSA. The CDR3 runs to 19 residues. The CDR3 region has the DNA TGTGCCAGCAGCTTACCCACCCGGGACAGGATCTTTAGCAATCAGCCCCAGCATTTT. Protein: CASSLPTRDRIFSNQPQHF. The complete variable domain, with remaining parts taken from reference TRBV7-2 and TRBJ1-5, reads GAGVSQSPSNKVTEKGKDVELRCDPISGHTALYWYRQSLGQGLEFLIYFQGNSAPDKSGLPSDRFSAERTGGSVSTLTIQRTQQEDSAVYLCASSLPTRDRIFSNQPQHFGDGTRLSIL.

This clone was detected once. The chain employs TRBV7-2 and TRBJ2-1; 7 positions match TRBD2. CDR1 SGHTA and CDR2 FQGNSA come from the germline V gene. This CDR3 has 14 residues. With V trimmed by 7 bases and J by 4 bases, 7 bases remained unmatched. DNA of the CDR3: TGTGCCAGCACCGAGTTTAGCGGGTACAATGAGCAGTTCTTC. Protein product: CASTEFSGYNEQFF.

J is TRBJ1-5 and V is TRBV18; possible D gene TRBD1, 5 bases. Germline loops: CDR1 KGHSH, CDR2 LQKENI. Trimming shortened V by 4 bases and J by 11 bases, and 18 bases separated the two germline ends. The CDR3 length is 14 residues. The CDR3 coding sequence is TGTGCCAGCTCACGTGGGGACCGGGCTATAGCCCAGCATTTT. This codes for CASSRGDRAIAQHF.

The rearrangement joins TRBV28 to TRBJ2-5, with 12 bases fitting TRBD2. The germline V gene encodes CDR1 MDHEN and CDR2 SYDVKM. V dropped 2 bases and J dropped 4; count of bases not matched to a gene: 5. The CDR3 has 16 amino acids. The CDR3 spells CASSLGLAGGPETQYF. In DNA form, the CDR3 reads TGTGCCAGCAGTTTAGGCCTAGCGGGAGGGCCAGAGACCCAGTACTTC.

The gene calls are TRBV28 and TRBJ1-6; 9 bases match TRBD1. The ends lost 3 bases at V and 4 bases at J; junction bases unmatched: 7. The CDR3 is 17 amino acids. Germline loops: CDR1 MDHEN, CDR2 SYDVKM. The CDR3 DNA follows: TGTGCCAGCAGTTTGGGCACAGGGGGCCCGTATAATTCACCCCTCCACTTT. This gives the protein CASSLGTGGPYNSPLHF.

This clone was recorded only once. The chain carries TRBV6-1 and TRBJ1-2, with D uncertain. The CDR3 runs to 13 residues. Germline V gene data show CDR1 as MNHNS and CDR2 as SASEGT. Trimming cost V 5 bases and J 5 bases, with 12 bases left between them. CDR3: CASSNRASYGYTF. The CDR3 region has the DNA TGTGCCAGCAGTAACCGGGCCAGTTATGGCTACACCTTC.

V and J are TRBV5-4 and TRBJ1-4; 8 bases fit TRBD1. V shed 4 bases, J shed 3 bases, and the junction held 2 bases outside the gene matches. This CDR3 has 14 amino acids. Germline CDR1 and CDR2: SGHNT and YYREEE (reference sequence). The CDR3 DNA follows: TGTGCCAGCAGCAGGACAGGGCCTAATGAAAAACTGTTTTTT. Protein: CASSRTGPNEKLFF.

The J gene is TRBJ2-1, the V gene TRBV11-1; 7 bases match TRBD2. Germline values: CDR1 SGHAT, CDR2 FQDESV (reference sequence). This CDR3 is 13 amino acids long. V dropped 1 base and J dropped 8; count of bases not matched to a gene: 2. The CDR3 nucleotides read TGTGCCAGCAGCTTAGATCGGGGGGATGAGCAGTTCTTC. This codes for CASSLDRGDEQFF.

There are a few counts of this clone. The chain carries TRBV7-2 and TRBJ2-2, with TRBD1 matching over 8 bases. Per germline, CDR1 SGHTA and CDR2 FQGNSA. The CDR3 sequence is 16 residues long. J lost 8 bases, V lost 2 bases, and 10 bases had no gene match. The CDR3 sequence is CASSLRTGLSRGELFF. In nucleotides, the CDR3 is TGTGCCAGCAGCTTAAGGACAGGGCTGTCCAGGGGGGAGCTGTTTTTT.

The chain uses TRBV19 and TRBJ2-7; 8 bases match TRBD2. The V segment lost 3 bases and the J segment 3 bases; nucleotides outside the gene matches: 10. Germline values: CDR1 LNHDA, CDR2 SQIVND (reference sequence). The length of the CDR3 is 16 residues. CDR3 loop: CASSIGGAGGYYEQYF. CDR3 coding DNA: TGTGCCAGTAGTATTGGAGGTGCGGGGGGATACTACGAGCAGTACTTC.

The chain recombines TRBV5-1 with TRBJ2-4, with D maybe TRBD2 (6 bases). The CDR3 is 14 residues long. Trimming removed 3 bases at V and 5 bases at J, with 12 bases between. Germline values: CDR1 SGHRS, CDR2 YFSETQ. CDR3: CASSYDGGQNIQYF. The CDR3 nucleotides read TGCGCCAGCAGCTATGACGGGGGACAAAACATTCAGTACTTC.

This rearrangement joins TRBV21-1 to TRBJ1-4. TRBV21-1 is annotated as a pseudogene. This CDR3 spans 18 amino acids. CDR3 DNA: TGTGCCAGCAGCAAAGCAACAAACGATGCCCCCGTAGAAGAAAAACTGTTTTTT. Translation: CASSKATNDAPVEEKLFF.